The clone carrying this TCR beta chain was observed at least ten times. The record originates from a study of regulatory T cells in long-lasting Graves disease. Germline V lookup: CDR1 DFQATT, CDR2 SNEGSKA (reference sequence). The CDR3 covers 14 residues. V lost 6 bases to trimming and J lost 2 bases; unmatched junction nucleotides: 9. Time point given: newly diagnosed GD, antithyroid drugs for less than 3 months. PBMCs were the source of the RNA used for TCR sequencing. Arm-PCR of CDR3 regions with iRepertoire HTBI primers generated TCR beta libraries. TCRdb reprocessed the multiplex PCR reads via MiXCR and lists one record per CDR3 protein. The top ten clones hold around 25% of a sample with about 530,000 distinct CDR3 sequences, 16% of them seen once. These data also featured in a second study, about T cells in Graves' hyperthyroidism and ophthalmopathy. That investigation notes: During a first-round RT-PCR of the TCR CDR3, the HTBI primer set was used.

Material: peripheral blood mononuclear cells (PBMCs), obtained at new diagnosis, from a patient treated with antithyroid drugs. V and J are TRBV20-1 and TRBJ1-2, with 7 positions matching TRBD1. The TCR sequence derives from a woman aged 35 to 59 with Graves disease. The DNA of the CDR3 is TGCAGTGCGGGGCAGGGACAGCTAAACTATGGCTACACCTTC. Its protein product is CSAGQGQLNYGYTF.